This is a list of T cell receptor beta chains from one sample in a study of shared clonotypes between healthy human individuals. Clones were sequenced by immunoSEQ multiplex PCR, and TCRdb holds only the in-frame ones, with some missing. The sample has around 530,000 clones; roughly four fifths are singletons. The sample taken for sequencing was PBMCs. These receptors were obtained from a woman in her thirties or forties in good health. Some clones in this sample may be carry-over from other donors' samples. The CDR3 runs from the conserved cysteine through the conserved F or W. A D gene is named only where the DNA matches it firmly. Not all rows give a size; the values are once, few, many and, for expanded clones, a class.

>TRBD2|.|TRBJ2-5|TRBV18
CASSLPSGSQETQYF
TGTGCCAGCTCACTCCCTAGCGGAAGTCAAGAGACCCAGTACTTC
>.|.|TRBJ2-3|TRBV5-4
CASSLFGGAGTDTQYF
TGTGCCAGCAGCTTGTTTGGGGGCGCGGGCACAGATACGCAGTATTTT
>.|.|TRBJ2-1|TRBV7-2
CASSLAGTYNEQFF
TGTGCCAGCAGCTTAGCAGGGACCTACAATGAGCAGTTCTTC
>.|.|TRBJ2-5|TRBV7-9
CASSSHEGETQYF
TGTGCCAGCAGCTCCCACGAGGGAGAGACCCAGTACTTC
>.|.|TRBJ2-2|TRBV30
CAWSAGTRVNTGELFF
TGTGCCTGGAGTGCCGGGACAAGGGTTAACACCGGGGAGCTGTTTTTT
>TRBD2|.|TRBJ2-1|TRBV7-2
CASSLGTSVNNEQFF
TGTGCCAGCAGCTTGGGGACTAGCGTCAACAATGAGCAGTTCTTC
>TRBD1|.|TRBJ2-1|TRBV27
CASRRGQFYNEQFF
TGTGCCAGCAGACGGGGACAGTTCTACAATGAGCAGTTCTTC
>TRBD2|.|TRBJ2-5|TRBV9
CASSRDYQETQYF
TGTGCCAGCAGCCGGGACTACCAGGAGACCCAGTACTTC
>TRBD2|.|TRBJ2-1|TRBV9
CASSVSSGASYNEQFF
TGTGCCAGCAGCGTATCTAGCGGGGCTTCCTACAATGAGCAGTTCTTC
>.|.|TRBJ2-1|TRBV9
CASSVGNSAWPNEQFF
TGTGCCAGCAGCGTAGGAAACAGCGCTTGGCCAAATGAGCAGTTCTTC
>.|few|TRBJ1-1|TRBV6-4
CASRHRVDTEAFF
TGTGCCAGCAGGCACCGGGTGGACACTGAAGCTTTCTTT
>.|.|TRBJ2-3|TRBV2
CASSDRVRSADTQYF
TGTGCCAGCAGTGACCGGGTTAGGTCCGCAGATACGCAGTATTTT
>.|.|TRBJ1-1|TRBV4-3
CASSQDPNRMNTEAFF
TGCGCCAGCAGCCAAGATCCCAACAGGATGAACACTGAAGCTTTCTTT
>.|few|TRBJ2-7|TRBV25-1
CASGGDRDAYEQYF
TGTGCCAGCGGAGGAGACCGGGACGCCTACGAGCAGTACTTC
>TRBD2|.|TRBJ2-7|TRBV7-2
CASSRTGLAGGAYEQYF
TGTGCCAGCAGCCGAACCGGACTAGCGGGAGGCGCCTACGAGCAGTACTTC
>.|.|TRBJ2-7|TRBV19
CASSTTLGGGGEQYF
TGTGCCAGTAGTACGACCCTCGGGGGAGGGGGCGAGCAGTACTTC
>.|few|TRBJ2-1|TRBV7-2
CASSPTSMGNEQFF
TGTGCCAGCAGCCCCACTAGCATGGGCAATGAGCAGTTCTTC
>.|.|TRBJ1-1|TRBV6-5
CASSYGVTNTEAFF
TGTGCCAGCAGTTACGGGGTTACGAACACTGAAGCTTTCTTT
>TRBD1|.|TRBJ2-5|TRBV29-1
CSVDATFDWGTGAGETQYF
TGCAGCGTTGACGCGACCTTTGACTGGGGTACAGGGGCGGGAGAGACCCAGTACTTC
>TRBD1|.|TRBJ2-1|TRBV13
CASSRPTGKLGEQFF
TGTGCCAGCAGCCGACCGACAGGGAAATTAGGTGAGCAGTTCTTC
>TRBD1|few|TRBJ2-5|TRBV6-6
CASSSARDRVRETQYF
TGTGCCAGCAGTTCCGCCCGGGACAGGGTACGGGAGACCCAGTACTTC
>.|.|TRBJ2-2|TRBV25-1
CASSPWGLYTGELFF
TGTGCCAGCAGCCCCTGGGGGCTGTACACCGGGGAGCTGTTTTTT
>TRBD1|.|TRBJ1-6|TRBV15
CATSVDRGWDSPLHF
TGTGCCACCAGCGTCGACAGGGGATGGGATTCACCCCTCCACTTT
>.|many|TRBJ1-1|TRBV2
CASSPRTGNTEAFF
TGTGCCAGCAGTCCTCGGACGGGGAACACTGAAGCTTTCTTT
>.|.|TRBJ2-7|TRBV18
CASSSGTGSFSYEQYF
TGTGCCAGCTCGTCCGGGACGGGGTCTTTCTCCTACGAGCAGTACTTC
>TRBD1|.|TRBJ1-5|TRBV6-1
CASSRQGGNQPQHF
TGTGCCAGCAGCCGACAGGGAGGCAATCAGCCCCAGCATTTT
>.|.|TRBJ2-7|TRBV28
CASSLYPGTNYEQYF
TGTGCCAGCAGTTTATACCCCGGGACAAATTACGAGCAGTACTTC
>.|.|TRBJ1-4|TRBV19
CASSRRDGEKLFF
TGTGCCAGTAGTAGAAGGGACGGTGAAAAACTGTTTTTT
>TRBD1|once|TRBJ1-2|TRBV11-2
CASSFTGGQTNYGYTF
TGTGCCAGCAGCTTTACAGGGGGCCAGACTAACTATGGCTACACCTTC
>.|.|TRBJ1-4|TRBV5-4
CASSSDAVGVEKLFF
TGTGCCAGCAGCTCGGACGCGGTCGGAGTTGAAAAACTGTTTTTT
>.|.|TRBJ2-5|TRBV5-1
CASSLGAEETQYF
TGCGCCAGCAGCTTGGGCGCAGAAGAGACCCAGTACTTC
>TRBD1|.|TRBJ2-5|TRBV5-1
CASSLAPGTGQETQYF
TGCGCCAGCAGCTTGGCTCCCGGGACAGGCCAAGAGACCCAGTACTTC
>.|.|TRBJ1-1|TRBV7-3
CASSLAGGAGAFF
TGTGCCAGCAGCTTGGCTGGGGGCGCCGGGGCTTTCTTT
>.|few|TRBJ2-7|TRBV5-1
CASSLLQVSEQYF
TGCGCCAGCAGCCTTCTCCAAGTTTCTGAGCAGTACTTC
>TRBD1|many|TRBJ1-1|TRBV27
CASSWDSPEGEAFF
TGTGCCAGCAGTTGGGACAGCCCTGAGGGTGAAGCTTTCTTT
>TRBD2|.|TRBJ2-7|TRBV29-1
CSVEGLANEQYF
TGCAGCGTTGAAGGACTAGCGAACGAGCAGTACTTC
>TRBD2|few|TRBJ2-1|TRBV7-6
CASSLVMSSGSPEWLHEQFF
TGTGCCAGCAGCTTAGTTATGTCTAGCGGGAGCCCAGAGTGGCTGCATGAGCAGTTCTTC
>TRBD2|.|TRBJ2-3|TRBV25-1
CASSAGTSGSVDTQYF
TGTGCCAGCAGTGCAGGGACTAGCGGGAGTGTGGATACGCAGTATTTT
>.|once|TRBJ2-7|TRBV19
CASSIQGPVGEQYF
TGTGCCAGTAGTATACAGGGACCAGTGGGCGAGCAGTACTTC
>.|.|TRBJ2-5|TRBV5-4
CASSFGQSTRSETQYF
TGTGCCAGCAGCTTTGGCCAGTCCACACGATCGGAGACCCAGTACTTC
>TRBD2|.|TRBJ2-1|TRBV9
CASSPTSGRNEQFF
TGTGCCAGCAGCCCCACTAGCGGGAGAAATGAGCAGTTCTTC
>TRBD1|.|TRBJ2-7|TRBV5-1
CASSSPGQLYEQYF
TGCGCCAGCAGCTCCCCGGGACAGCTTTACGAGCAGTACTTC
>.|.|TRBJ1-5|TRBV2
CASSVGPWEPQHF
TGTGCCAGCAGTGTGGGACCCTGGGAGCCCCAGCATTTT
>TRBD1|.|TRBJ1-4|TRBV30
CAWRGTGREKLFF
TGTGCCTGGAGAGGGACAGGGAGAGAAAAACTGTTTTTT
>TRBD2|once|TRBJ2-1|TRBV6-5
CASRETSGSYNEQFF
TGTGCCAGCAGAGAGACTAGCGGGAGTTACAATGAGCAGTTCTTC
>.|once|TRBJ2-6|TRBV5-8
CASTGSSNSGANVLTF
TGTGCCAGCACGGGCAGCTCCAACTCTGGGGCCAACGTCCTGACTTTC
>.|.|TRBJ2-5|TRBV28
CASRLAGGRETQYF
TGTGCCAGCAGACTAGCAGGGGGGAGGGAGACCCAGTACTTC
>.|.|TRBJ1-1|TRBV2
CASSNRATEAFF
TGTGCCAGCAGTAACAGGGCCACTGAAGCTTTCTTT
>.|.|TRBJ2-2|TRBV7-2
CASSFYGRGTGELFF
TGTGCCAGCAGCTTTTACGGGAGAGGCACCGGGGAGCTGTTTTTT